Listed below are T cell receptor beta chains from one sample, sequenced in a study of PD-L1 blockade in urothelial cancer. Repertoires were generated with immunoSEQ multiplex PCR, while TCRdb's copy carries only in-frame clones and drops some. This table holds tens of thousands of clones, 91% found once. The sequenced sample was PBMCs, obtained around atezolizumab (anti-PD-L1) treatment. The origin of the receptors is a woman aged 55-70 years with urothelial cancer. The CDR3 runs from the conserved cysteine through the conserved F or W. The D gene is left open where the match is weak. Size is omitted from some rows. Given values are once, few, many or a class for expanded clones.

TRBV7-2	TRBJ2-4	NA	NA	CASSLDGSTGNIQYF	TGTGCCAGCAGCTTAGATGGTTCGACCGGGAACATTCAGTACTTC
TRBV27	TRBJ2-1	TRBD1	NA	CASSFLAPTGLYNEQFF	TGTGCCAGCAGTTTCTTGGCGCCGACAGGGCTCTACAATGAGCAGTTCTTC
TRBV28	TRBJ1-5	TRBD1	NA	CASNPGQGINQPQHF	TGTGCCAGCAACCCGGGACAGGGGATCAATCAGCCCCAGCATTTT
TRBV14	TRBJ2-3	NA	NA	CASSPLGGAGDTQYF	TGTGCCAGCAGCCCGTTAGGAGGGGCCGGAGATACGCAGTATTTT
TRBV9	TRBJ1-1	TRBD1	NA	CASSVRGQGYTEAFF	TGTGCCAGCAGCGTGAGGGGACAGGGTTACACTGAAGCTTTCTTT
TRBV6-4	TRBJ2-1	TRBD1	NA	CASSGRGRSSYNEQFF	TGTGCCAGCAGTGGTAGGGGGCGCAGCTCCTACAATGAGCAGTTCTTC
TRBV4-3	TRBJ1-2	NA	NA	CASSQDYGGGYTF	TGCGCCAGCAGCCAAGATTACGGGGGAGGCTACACCTTC
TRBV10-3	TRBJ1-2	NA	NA	CAISRPTVNYGYTF	TGTGCCATCAGCCGCCCTACAGTTAACTATGGCTACACCTTC
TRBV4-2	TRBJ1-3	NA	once	CASSYSRDSGNTIYF	TGTGCCAGCAGCTACAGCCGCGACTCTGGAAACACCATATATTTT
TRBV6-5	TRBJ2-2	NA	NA	CASSYRVYTGELFF	TGTGCCAGCAGTTACCGAGTATACACCGGGGAGCTGTTTTTT
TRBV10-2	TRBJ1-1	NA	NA	CASSELPGIDPLNTEAFF	TGCGCCAGCAGTGAGTTGCCAGGGATAGACCCTCTGAACACTGAAGCTTTCTTT
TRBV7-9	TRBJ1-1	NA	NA	CASSFYIQGSKRNTEAFF	TGTGCCAGCAGCTTTTATATACAGGGTAGCAAACGGAACACTGAAGCTTTCTTT
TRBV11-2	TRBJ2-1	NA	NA	CASSPSGEQFF	TGTGCCAGCAGCCCATCCGGGGAGCAGTTCTTC
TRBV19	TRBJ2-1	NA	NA	CASSMTSSYNEQFF	TGTGCCAGTAGTATGACTAGTTCCTACAATGAGCAGTTCTTC
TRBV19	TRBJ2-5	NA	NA	CASSINPYGGRETQYF	TGTGCCAGTAGTATAAACCCATACGGGGGGCGAGAGACCCAGTACTTC
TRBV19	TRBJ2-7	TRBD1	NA	CASSFGQGDEQYF	TGTGCCAGTAGTTTCGGACAGGGGGACGAGCAGTACTTC
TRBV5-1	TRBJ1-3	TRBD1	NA	CASSYGTGGSGNTIYF	TGCGCCAGCAGCTACGGGACAGGGGGGAGTGGAAACACCATATATTTT
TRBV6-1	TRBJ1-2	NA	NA	CASSEIEGGYGYTF	TGTGCCAGCAGTGAGATAGAAGGGGGCTATGGCTACACCTTC
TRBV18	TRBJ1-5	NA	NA	CASSPATTEGVNQPQHF	TGTGCCAGCTCACCAGCCACCACAGAAGGGGTCAATCAGCCCCAGCATTTT
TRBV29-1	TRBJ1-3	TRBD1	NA	CSVAQGQDGNTIYF	TGCAGCGTCGCCCAGGGACAGGATGGAAACACCATATATTTT
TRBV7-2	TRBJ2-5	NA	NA	CASSPRTERETQYF	TGTGCCAGCAGCCCAAGGACAGAGAGAGAGACCCAGTACTTC
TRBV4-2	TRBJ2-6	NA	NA	CASSQDQLSGANVLTF	TGTGCCAGCAGCCAAGATCAACTCTCTGGGGCCAACGTCCTGACTTTC
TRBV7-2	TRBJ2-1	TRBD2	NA	CASSVGLGPYNEQFF	TGTGCCAGCAGCGTGGGACTAGGACCTTACAATGAGCAGTTCTTC
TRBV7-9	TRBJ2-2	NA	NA	CASSLGQVGYTGELFF	TGTGCCAGCAGCTTAGGACAGGTCGGGTACACCGGGGAGCTGTTTTTT
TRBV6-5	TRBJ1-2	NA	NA	CASSPTGGNRGYTF	TGTGCCAGCAGTCCTACCGGGGGGAATCGCGGCTACACCTTC
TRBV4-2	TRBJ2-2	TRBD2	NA	CASSQEPGLAGVPGELFF	TGTGCCAGCAGCCAAGAACCGGGACTAGCGGGAGTCCCCGGGGAGCTGTTTTTT
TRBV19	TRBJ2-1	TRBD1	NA	CASSIRGDRYNEQFF	TGTGCCAGTAGTATTAGGGGGGACAGGTACAATGAGCAGTTCTTC
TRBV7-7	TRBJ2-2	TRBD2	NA	CASSPLAGAGGELFF	TGTGCCAGCAGCCCCCTCGCGGGAGCGGGCGGGGAGCTGTTTTTT
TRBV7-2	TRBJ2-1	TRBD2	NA	CASSFRVGLGPNEQFF	TGTGCCAGCAGCTTTAGGGTCGGACTAGGACCGAATGAGCAGTTCTTC
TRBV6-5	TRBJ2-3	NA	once	CASSYSGVPDTQYF	TGTGCCAGCAGTTACTCCGGGGTTCCAGATACGCAGTATTTT
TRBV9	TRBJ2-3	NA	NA	CASSVARDTQYF	TGTGCCAGCAGCGTAGCCAGAGATACGCAGTATTTT
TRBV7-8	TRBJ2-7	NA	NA	CASSLAGRTYEQYF	TGTGCCAGCAGCTTAGCTGGGCGAACCTACGAGCAGTACTTC
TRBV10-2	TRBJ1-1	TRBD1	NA	CASTRTGTGEFAGF	TGCGCCAGCACCCGAACCGGGACAGGGGAGTTTGCTGGCTTT
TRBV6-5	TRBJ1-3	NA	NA	CASSRGQSGNTIYF	TGTGCCAGCAGCCGAGGACAGTCTGGAAACACCATATATTTT
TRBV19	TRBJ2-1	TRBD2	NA	CASSIRLAGGISEQFF	TGTGCCAGTAGTATCCGACTAGCGGGAGGAATCAGCGAGCAGTTCTTC
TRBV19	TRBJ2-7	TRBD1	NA	CATRETGFHEQYF	TGTGCCACCCGAGAGACAGGGTTCCACGAGCAGTACTTC
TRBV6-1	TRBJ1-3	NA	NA	CASNQQSSGNTIYF	TGTGCCAGCAACCAACAGAGCTCTGGAAACACCATATATTTT
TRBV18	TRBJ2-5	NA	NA	CASSPTGSETQYF	TGTGCCAGCTCACCTACAGGGTCAGAGACCCAGTACTTC
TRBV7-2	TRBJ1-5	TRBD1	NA	CASSLGQATLGQPQHF	TGTGCCAGCAGCTTGGGACAGGCGACTTTGGGGCAGCCCCAGCATTTT
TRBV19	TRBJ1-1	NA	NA	CASSFSSPPNTEAFF	TGTGCCAGTAGTTTTAGCTCTCCCCCGAACACTGAAGCTTTCTTT
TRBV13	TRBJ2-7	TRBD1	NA	CASTSGTGVYEQYF	TGTGCCAGCACCTCCGGGACAGGGGTCTACGAGCAGTACTTC
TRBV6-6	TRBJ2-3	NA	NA	CASSYQADTQYF	TGTGCCAGCAGTTACCAGGCTGATACGCAGTATTTT
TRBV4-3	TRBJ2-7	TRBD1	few	CASSQELTGAPSLEQYF	TGCGCCAGCAGCCAAGAGCTGACAGGGGCCCCGTCATTGGAGCAGTACTTC
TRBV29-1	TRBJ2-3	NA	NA	CSVWTPSTDTQYF	TGCAGCGTTTGGACTCCAAGCACAGATACGCAGTATTTT
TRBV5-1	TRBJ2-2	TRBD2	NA	CASSLVPRGAGELFF	TGCGCCAGCAGCTTAGTCCCGCGGGGGGCCGGGGAGCTGTTTTTT
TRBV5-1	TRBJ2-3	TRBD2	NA	CASSSSGRGPDTQYF	TGCGCCAGCAGCTCTAGCGGGAGGGGGCCAGATACGCAGTATTTT
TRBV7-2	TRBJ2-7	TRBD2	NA	CASSRQAAGTSAYEQYF	TGTGCCAGCAGCCGGCAGGCGGCCGGGACTAGTGCTTACGAGCAGTACTTC
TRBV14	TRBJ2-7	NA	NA	CASSPGGQGTYEQYF	TGTGCCAGCAGCCCCGGGGGGCAGGGTACCTACGAGCAGTACTTC
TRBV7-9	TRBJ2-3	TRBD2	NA	CASSLGTSGDSTDTQYF	TGTGCCAGCAGCTTAGGGACTAGCGGGGATAGCACAGATACGCAGTATTTT
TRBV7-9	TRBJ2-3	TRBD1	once	CASSLVFRTGWSDTQYF	TGTGCCAGCAGCTTAGTATTCCGGACAGGGTGGTCAGATACGCAGTATTTT
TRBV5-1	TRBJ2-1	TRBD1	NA	CASSSRDRVSSEQFF	TGCGCCAGCAGCTCCCGGGACAGGGTTTCTTCTGAGCAGTTCTTC
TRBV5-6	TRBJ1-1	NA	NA	CASSLRVSRTEAFF	TGTGCCAGCAGCTTGCGGGTGTCACGGACTGAAGCTTTCTTT
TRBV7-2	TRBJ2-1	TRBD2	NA	CASSLRGGYNEQFF	TGTGCCAGCAGCTTGCGCGGGGGTTACAATGAGCAGTTCTTC